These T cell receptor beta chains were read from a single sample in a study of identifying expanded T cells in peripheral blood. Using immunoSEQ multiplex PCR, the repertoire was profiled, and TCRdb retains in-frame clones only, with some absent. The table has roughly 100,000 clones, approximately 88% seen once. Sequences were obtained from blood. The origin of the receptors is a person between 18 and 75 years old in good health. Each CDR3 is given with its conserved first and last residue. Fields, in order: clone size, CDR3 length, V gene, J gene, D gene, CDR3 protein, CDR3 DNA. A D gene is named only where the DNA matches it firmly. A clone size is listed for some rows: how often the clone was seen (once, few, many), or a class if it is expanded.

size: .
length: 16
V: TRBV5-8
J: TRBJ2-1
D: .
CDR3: CASTPLDSAAYNEQFF
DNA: TGTGCCAGCACCCCTTTGGACAGTGCCGCCTACAATGAGCAGTTCTTC

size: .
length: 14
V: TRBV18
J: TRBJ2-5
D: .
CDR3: CASSPQGYQETQYF
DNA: TGTGCCAGCTCACCACAGGGGTACCAAGAGACCCAGTACTTC

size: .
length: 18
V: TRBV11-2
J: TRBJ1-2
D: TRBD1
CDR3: CASSSIAGTVMSNYGYTF
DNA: TGTGCCAGCAGCTCTATTGCCGGGACAGTAATGTCAAACTATGGCTACACCTTC

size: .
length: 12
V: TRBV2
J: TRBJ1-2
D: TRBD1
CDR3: CASSTGGYGYTF
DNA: TGTGCCAGCAGCACAGGGGGCTATGGCTACACCTTC

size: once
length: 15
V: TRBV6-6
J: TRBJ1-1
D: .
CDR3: CASRRHLESNTEAFF
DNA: TGTGCCAGCAGACGACACCTCGAATCTAACACTGAAGCTTTCTTT

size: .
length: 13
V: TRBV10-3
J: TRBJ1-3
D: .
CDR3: CAISGARGNTIYF
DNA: TGTGCCATCAGTGGGGCGCGAGGAAACACCATATATTTT

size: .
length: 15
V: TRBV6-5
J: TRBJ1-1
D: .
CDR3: CASSYSREMNTEAFF
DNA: TGTGCCAGCAGTTACTCGCGCGAAATGAACACTGAAGCTTTCTTT

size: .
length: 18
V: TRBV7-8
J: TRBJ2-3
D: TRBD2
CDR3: CASSLVLGSGVGTDTQYF
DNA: TGTGCCAGCAGCTTAGTTCTTGGTAGCGGGGTTGGCACAGATACGCAGTATTTT

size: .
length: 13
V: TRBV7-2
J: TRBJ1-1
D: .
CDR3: CASSSGPGTEAFF
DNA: TGTGCCAGCAGCTCCGGTCCCGGGACTGAAGCTTTCTTT

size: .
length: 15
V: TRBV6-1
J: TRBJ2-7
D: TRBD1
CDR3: CASRDTGTGAYEQYF
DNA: TGTGCCAGCAGAGATACCGGGACAGGGGCCTACGAGCAGTACTTC

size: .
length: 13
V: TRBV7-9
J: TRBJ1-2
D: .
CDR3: CASSSGEVYGYTF
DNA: TGTGCCAGCAGCTCCGGGGAGGTTTATGGCTACACCTTC

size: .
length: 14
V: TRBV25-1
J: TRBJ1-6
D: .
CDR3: CASKSFGGRNSLHF
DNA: TGTGCCAGCAAATCGTTCGGGGGCCGCAACTCCCTCCACTTT

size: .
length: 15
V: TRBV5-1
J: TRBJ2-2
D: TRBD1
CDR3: CASSPVGGWTGELFF
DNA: TGCGCCAGCAGCCCAGTAGGGGGCTGGACCGGGGAGCTGTTTTTT

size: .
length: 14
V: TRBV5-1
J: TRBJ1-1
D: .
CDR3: CASSLYQESTEAFF
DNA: TGCGCCAGCAGCTTGTACCAGGAGAGCACTGAAGCTTTCTTT

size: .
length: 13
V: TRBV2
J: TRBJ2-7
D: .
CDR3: CASSVGQDYEQYF
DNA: TGTGCCAGCAGTGTAGGCCAAGACTACGAGCAGTACTTC

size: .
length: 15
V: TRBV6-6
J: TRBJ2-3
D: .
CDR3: CASRSGGLGTDTQYF
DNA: TGTGCCAGCAGATCGGGGGGCCTAGGCACAGATACGCAGTATTTT

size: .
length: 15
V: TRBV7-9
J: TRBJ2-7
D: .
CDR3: CASSLSPGASYEQYF
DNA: TGTGCCAGCAGCTTAAGTCCGGGGGCGTCCTACGAGCAGTACTTC

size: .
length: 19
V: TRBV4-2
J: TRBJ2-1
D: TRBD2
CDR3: CASSFEGGAGGHFYNEQFF
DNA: TGTGCCAGCAGCTTTGAGGGAGGAGCGGGGGGCCATTTTTACAATGAGCAGTTCTTC

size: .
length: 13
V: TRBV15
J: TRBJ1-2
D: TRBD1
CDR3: CATSPGQPLGYTF
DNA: TGTGCCACATCGCCGGGACAGCCGCTGGGCTACACCTTC

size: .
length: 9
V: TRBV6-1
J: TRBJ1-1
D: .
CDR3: CASRFPAFF
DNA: TGTGCCAGCAGGTTCCCGGCTTTCTTT

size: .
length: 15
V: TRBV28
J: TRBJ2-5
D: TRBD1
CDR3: CASSGGTGHLETQYF
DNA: TGTGCCAGCAGTGGGGGGACAGGACACCTAGAGACCCAGTACTTC

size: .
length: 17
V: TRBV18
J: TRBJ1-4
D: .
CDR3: CASSPGTASSRLEKLFF
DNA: TGTGCCAGCTCACCTGGGACCGCCTCATCCCGTTTGGAAAAACTGTTTTTT

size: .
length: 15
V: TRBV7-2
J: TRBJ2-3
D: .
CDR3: CASSLKSGRTDTQYF
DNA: TGTGCCAGCAGCTTAAAGAGCGGACGCACAGATACGCAGTATTTT

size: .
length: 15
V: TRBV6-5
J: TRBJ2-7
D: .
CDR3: CASRGARDGQYEQYF
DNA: TGTGCCAGCAGGGGGGCTCGGGACGGCCAGTACGAGCAGTACTTC

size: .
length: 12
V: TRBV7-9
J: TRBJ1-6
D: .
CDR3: CASSQDSRPLHF
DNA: TGTGCCAGCAGCCAGGACAGTCGACCCCTCCACTTT

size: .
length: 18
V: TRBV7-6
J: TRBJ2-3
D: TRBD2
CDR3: CASSLAASGGTSTDTQYF
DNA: TGTGCCAGCAGCTTAGCGGCTAGCGGGGGGACTAGCACAGATACGCAGTATTTT

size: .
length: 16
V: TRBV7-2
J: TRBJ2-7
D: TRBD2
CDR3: CASSLVVAGDSYEQYF
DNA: TGTGCCAGCAGCTTAGTGGTAGCGGGGGACTCCTACGAGCAGTACTTC